This TCR beta chain stems from a study of T cell responses to AZD1222 COVID-19 vaccine. Points from the study as a whole: Reportedly, nearly half the spike-specific TCRs target unmutated variant regions. Increases in Spike-specific TCR breadth and depth were seen after two AZD1222 doses.

Produced via immunoSEQ multiplex PCR; TCRdb's table is partial and in-frame only. The sample carries approximately 120,000 clones, just under 90% recorded once. Notes on this clone: Its antigen is unknown.

CDR1 and CDR2 (germline): LGHNA, YSLEER. The CDR3 spans 17 residues. V dropped 0 bases and J dropped 0 bases, with 15 bases sitting between them. The specimen was peripheral blood, collected on day 0 of AZD1222 vaccination. This receptor was taken from an adult in good health. The rearrangement joins TRBV4-3 to TRBJ2-7; D gene uncertain. The CDR3 bases are TGCGCCAGCAGCCAAGATCTTCCAGCAGGTAACTCCTACGAGCAGTACTTC. Translated, it gives CASSQDLPAGNSYEQYF.